This TCR beta chain was recorded in a study of cytomegalovirus exposure and HLA in healthy donors. Study-wide context: In terms of ancestry, the Caucasian-associated cluster contained about 81% of the 300 to 400 genotyped donors.

The study, taken as a whole, reports: As was reported, the classifier diagnosed cytomegalovirus status with high specificity and sensitivity.

CDR1 and CDR2 (germline): MGHRA, YSYEKL. The CDR3 has 14 amino acids. The V gene end was trimmed by 3 bases and the J gene end by 8 bases; junction bases not matched to a gene: 7. A remark on this clone: No antigen is known for it.

The PCR made use of 60 Vbeta and 13 Jbeta primers. TCRdb's table, derived via immunoSEQ multiplex PCR, lists solely in-frame clones and lacks some. This sample has some 57,000 clones, with roughly 75% found just once. Source material: PBMCs. The rearrangement uses TRBV4-1 and TRBJ2-4; the match to TRBD1 covers 7 bases. The TCR comes from a young woman in good health and CMV-seronegative. The CDR3 DNA reads as TGCGCCAGCAGCCAGGTACAGGGGTCGGACATTCAGTACTTC. This encodes CASSQVQGSDIQYF.